This T cell receptor (beta chain) was obtained from a study of OX40 agonist ivuxolimab in advanced cancers. People who had autoimmune disease history or systemic immunosuppression were excluded. TCRdb keeps only in-frame clones here, not all; method: immunoSEQ multiplex PCR. The sample holds 120,000 or so clones, about nine tenths seen once. Germline CDR1 and CDR2: GTSNPN and SVGIG (reference sequence). V lost 4 bases, J lost 4 bases, and 16 bases lay in between. This CDR3 region has 14 residues. The TCR comes from an adult with an advanced solid tumor such as melanoma, head and neck, liver or kidney cancer. The material was CD4+ or CD8+ T cells sorted from blood, obtained in a trial of the OX40 agonist ivuxolimab. V gene TRBV30 combines with J gene TRBJ1-2; maybe TRBD1 (6 bases). In DNA form, the CDR3 reads TGTGCCTGGACCTCACCGGGGGGGCTCTATGGCTACACCTTC. It yields the protein CAWTSPGGLYGYTF.